The 25 T cell receptor beta chains below all came from one sample that was sequenced in a study of a mutant IDH1 vaccine in newly diagnosed glioma. The time point is: week 11, during vaccination. With topical imiquimod, each dose of the vaccine consisted of 300 ug of mutant IDH1 20-mer peptide. Their antigens remain unidentified. Libraries were prepared by immunoSEQ multiplex PCR; TCRdb keeps only in-frame clonotypes and omits some of them. This table has some 130,000 clones, about four fifths appearing once. The starting material was PBMCs, obtained from a glioma patient whose treatment included an IDH1 peptide vaccine. These receptors came from a man aged 40-49 years with glioma.

There are a few counts of this clone. V and J are TRBV6-6 and TRBJ1-5; no firm D call. Germline CDR1 MNHNY, CDR2 SVGAGI (reference sequence). The CDR3 spans 16 residues. Trimming pared 0 bases from V and 9 bases from J, leaving 18 bases between. This CDR3 is CASSYSHPGLDRPQHF. The CDR3 DNA is TGTGCCAGCAGTTACTCCCACCCGGGCCTTGATCGGCCCCAGCATTTT.

This chain joins TRBV7-6 and TRBJ1-6; 7 bases align to TRBD1. The germline CDR1 and CDR2 sequences are SGHVS and FNYEAQ. This CDR3 is built from 14 residues. J gave up 7 bases and V 5 bases, and 5 bases lay outside the gene matches. CDR3 protein: CASSLGTENSPLHF. CDR3 coding DNA: TGTGCCAGCAGCCTCGGGACAGAAAATTCACCCCTCCACTTT.

The chain is built from TRBV11-1 and TRBJ2-2; D call uncertain. V was pared by 7 bases and J by 5 bases, with 8 bases between. From germline, CDR1 is SGHAT and CDR2 FQDESV (reference sequence). The CDR3 is made up of 12 amino acids. CDR3 in DNA: TGTGCCAGCACCTTCTTGACCGGGGAGCTGTTTTTT. Amino acids: CASTFLTGELFF.

CDR3 in DNA: TGTGCCACCAGCAAGACCGGGTCCCTGGAAAATGAGCAGTTCTTC. Translating gives CATSKTGSLENEQFF. The chain links TRBV15 to TRBJ2-1; no reliable D call. The CDR3 totals 15 residues. Germline V CDR1 and CDR2: LNHNV, YYDKDF (reference sequence). Trimming pared 4 bases from V and 7 bases from J, leaving 17 bases between.

This chain links TRBV18 with TRBJ1-3; maybe TRBD1 (5 bases). This CDR3 is built from 15 residues. Trimming left V 1 base short and J 4 bases short, with 11 bases between. Looked up from germline, CDR1 is KGHSH and CDR2 is LQKENI. CDR3 sequence reads: CASSPLMQGGNTIYF. CDR3 DNA sequence: TGTGCCAGCTCACCACTTATGCAGGGAGGAAACACCATATATTTT. The full variable domain, completed using reference TRBV18 and TRBJ1-3, is NAGVMQNPRHLVRRRGQEARLRCSPMKGHSHVYWYRQLPEEGLKFMVYLQKENIIDESGMPKERFSAEFPKEGPSILRIQQVVRGDSAAYFCASSPLMQGGNTIYFGEGSWLTVV.

The V call is TRBV7-2, the J call TRBJ1-4; a possible D gene is TRBD1 (6 bases). The CDR3 spans 16 residues. The V gene lost 1 base and the J gene lost 3 bases, with 12 bases spanning the gap. Germline V gene sequence: CDR1 SGHTA, CDR2 FQGNSA. The CDR3: CASSLGRGIPNEKLFF. DNA of the CDR3: TGTGCCAGCAGCTTAGGCAGGGGCATTCCTAATGAAAAACTGTTTTTT.

This chain joins TRBV7-8 and TRBJ2-1; a possible D gene is TRBD1 (5 bases). The V gene's germline CDR1 is SGHVS and CDR2 FQNEAQ. The CDR3 has 14 amino acids. V lost 5 bases and J lost 4, with 12 bases in between. The CDR3 here is CASSRRQTYNEQFF. CDR3 DNA: TGTGCCAGCAGCCGGAGACAGACGTACAATGAGCAGTTCTTC.

The J gene is TRBJ2-7, the V gene TRBV10-3, with D uncertain. This CDR3 region has 14 residues. The V gene's germline CDR1 is ENHRY and CDR2 SYGVKD. The germline V and J ends were trimmed by 3 bases and 0 bases, with 9 bases remaining between them. The CDR3 DNA follows: TGTGCCATCAGTGATTTGGATGTCTCCTACGAGCAGTACTTC. Protein sequence: CAISDLDVSYEQYF.

This chain connects TRBV28 to TRBJ2-2; D is unresolved. V was pared by 6 bases and J by 6 bases, with 8 bases between. CDR1 and CDR2 (germline): MDHEN, SYDVKM. CDR3 size: 12 residues. This chain's CDR3 is CASSLLAGELFF. CDR3 coding DNA: TGTGCCAGCAGCCTCCTGGCCGGGGAGCTGTTTTTT.

The chain employs TRBV4-3 and TRBJ2-1; D is ambiguous. The V gene's germline CDR1 is LGHNA and CDR2 YSLEER. The CDR3 is 16 amino acids. The V end was cut by 0 bases, the J end by 0 bases, with 9 bases between. CDR3 in amino acids: CASSQDGDASYNEQFF. The CDR3 DNA is TGCGCCAGCAGCCAAGATGGGGATGCCTCCTACAATGAGCAGTTCTTC.

This clone was counted once. This rearrangement joins TRBV4-1 to TRBJ1-4; no reliable D call. V was shortened by 1 base and J by 0 bases, with 12 bases between the two germline ends. The germline V gene has CDR1 MGHRA and CDR2 YSYEKL. This CDR3 comprises 17 residues. CDR3 loop: CASSQAGGVATNEKLFF. The DNA of the CDR3 is TGCGCCAGCAGCCAAGCGGGTGGAGTTGCAACTAATGAAAAACTGTTTTTT.

This chain connects TRBV5-5 to TRBJ1-2; TRBD1 is a possible D gene (5 bases). The CDR3 runs 16 residues. Trimming took 2 bases from V and 5 from J, leaving 19 bases between them. Germline V CDR1 and CDR2: SGHKS, YYEKEE (reference sequence). The CDR3 reads CASSLGAGGTRYGYTF. The DNA of the CDR3 is TGTGCCAGCAGCTTAGGGGCGGGAGGGACGAGATATGGCTACACCTTC.

The rearrangement joins TRBV23-1 to TRBJ2-1, with TRBD1 as a possible D gene (5 bases). TRBV23-1 is known as an ORF, though its function is uncertain. This CDR3 is 14 amino acids long. Trimming took off 4 bases at V and 6 bases at J, with 13 bases between the two ends. The CDR3 bases are TGCGCCAGCAGTCGGGGCAGGGCCGTCAATGAGCAGTTCTTC. This gives the protein CASSRGRAVNEQFF.

This sequence joins TRBV4-3 and TRBJ1-2, with 8 bases lining up with TRBD1. CDR3 length equals 16 residues. V gave up 1 base and J gave up 8 bases; unmatched junction bases: 12. Germline assignment: CDR1 LGHNA and CDR2 YSLEER. CDR3 protein: CASSQVWTGWVYGYTF. The CDR3 bases are TGCGCCAGCAGCCAAGTGTGGACAGGGTGGGTTTACGGCTACACCTTC.

Concerning this clone: Other DNA sequences in this sample translate to the same CDR3. The gene calls are TRBV6-5 and TRBJ1-1; D is ambiguous. The CDR3 runs 13 residues. Germline lookup yields CDR1 MNHEY and CDR2 SVGAGI. Trimming pared 6 bases from V and 1 base from J, leaving 9 bases between. CDR3 nucleotide sequence: TGTGCCAGCAGCCCGGGCGCGAACACTGAAGCTTTCTTT. Translation: CASSPGANTEAFF.

The gene calls are TRBV2 and TRBJ1-1; TRBD1 is a possible D gene (6 bases). V lost 2 bases, J lost 5 bases, and 12 bases lay in between. The CDR3 is 14 amino acids. Germline V gives CDR1 SNHLY, CDR2 FYNNEI. CDR3 loop: CASSEKGGVTEAFF. CDR3 nucleotide sequence: TGTGCCAGCAGTGAAAAGGGGGGGGTAACTGAAGCTTTCTTT.

The rearrangement uses TRBV29-1 and TRBJ2-7; 8 nucleotides align to TRBD1. The CDR3 has 15 amino acids. The J segment lost 2 bases and the V segment lost 2 bases, leaving 8 bases of the junction unmatched. CDR1 and CDR2 (germline): SQVTM, ANQGSEA. The CDR3 protein is CSVELGGQGPYEQYF. The CDR3 DNA reads TGCAGCGTTGAACTCGGTGGACAGGGACCCTACGAGCAGTACTTC.

V usage is TRBV2 and J usage is TRBJ2-7; D not certain. CDR3 length: 11 amino acids. Germline V gene data show CDR1 as SNHLY and CDR2 as FYNNEI. V lost 4 bases to trimming and J lost 2 bases, with 3 bases between them. CDR3 protein: CASSGTYEQYF. CDR3 DNA: TGTGCCAGCAGTGGGACCTACGAGCAGTACTTC.

In its sample, this clone was seen a few times. The chain couples TRBV9 to TRBJ2-3; TRBD2 matches at 12 bases. CDR1 is SGDLS and CDR2 is YYNGEE in the germline V gene. CDR3 length equals 17 residues. V lost 4 bases to trimming and J lost 6 bases; unmatched junction nucleotides: 12. The CDR3 is CASSPLLLAGGQDTQYF. The CDR3 nucleotides are TGTGCCAGCAGCCCCCTCCTGCTAGCGGGGGGGCAGGATACGCAGTATTTT.

The gene calls are TRBV6-1 and TRBJ2-3; 7 nucleotides agree with TRBD2. The V gene's germline CDR1 is MNHNS and CDR2 SASEGT. The CDR3 runs 14 residues. The V and J ends lost 7 bases and 7 bases, in that order; junction bases with no gene match: 11. As DNA, the CDR3 is TGTGCCAGCACAGTCGGACTAGTATCGTATACGCAGTATTTT. Amino acids: CASTVGLVSYTQYF.

This clone has only a few counts. The rearrangement uses TRBV30 and TRBJ1-1; no firm D call. The ends were cut back, 0 bases at V and 0 bases at J, with 2 bases in the middle. CDR3 length equals 12 residues. Germline V gene lookup returns CDR1 GTSNPN and CDR2 SVGIG (reference sequence). The CDR3 DNA reads TGTGCCTGGAGTGTACTGAACACTGAAGCTTTCTTT. It specifies CAWSVLNTEAFF.

The genes are TRBV4-3 and TRBJ1-1; D is perhaps TRBD1 (5 bases). CDR1 and CDR2 from the germline V gene are LGHNA and YSLEER. This CDR3 has 13 residues. The ends were cut back, 1 base at V and 3 bases at J, with 6 bases in the middle. The CDR3: CASSQGTHTEAFF. The DNA of the CDR3 is TGCGCCAGCAGCCAAGGGACACACACTGAAGCTTTCTTT.

CDR3 bases: TGTGCCAGTAGGGGACAGGGCGCTGGAAACACCATATATTTT. It codes for CASRGQGAGNTIYF. The chain has TRBV19 and TRBJ1-3, with 9 bases aligning to TRBD1. CDR1 and CDR2 (germline): LNHDA, SQIVND (reference sequence). The CDR3 has 14 amino acids. J was trimmed by 2 bases and V by 6 bases; bases with no gene match: 2. Full variable domain (missing parts from reference TRBV19 and TRBJ1-3): DGGITQSPKYLFRKEGQNVTLSCEQNLNHDAMYWYRQDPGQGLRLIYYSQIVNDFQKGDIAEGYSVSREKKESFPLTVTSAQKNPTAFYLCASRGQGAGNTIYFGEGSWLTVV.

This chain joins TRBV28 and TRBJ1-2; no clear D gene. The CDR3 runs to 12 residues. Trimming removed 6 bases from V and 7 bases from J, with 12 bases in between. Germline V gene sequence: CDR1 MDHEN, CDR2 SYDVKM. The CDR3 DNA sequence: TGTGCCAGCAGCCCATCGGCGTCTGGCTACACCTTC. It codes for CASSPSASGYTF.

This chain joins TRBV14 and TRBJ1-1, with D unclear. Germline V CDR1 and CDR2: SGHDN, FVKESK. The CDR3 spans 13 residues. The V and J ends lost 2 bases and 3 bases respectively, with 7 bases between them. The CDR3, as DNA: TGTGCCAGCAGCCAACACCTAGACACTGAAGCTTTCTTT. Translation: CASSQHLDTEAFF. The whole variable domain, remainder taken from reference TRBV14 and TRBJ1-1, is EAGVTQFPSHSVIEKGQTVTLRCDPISGHDNLYWYRRVMGKEIKFLLHFVKESKQDESGMPNNRFLAERTGGTYSTLKVQPAELEDSGVYFCASSQHLDTEAFFGQGTRLTVV.